Listed here are 5 T cell receptor beta chains from one sample, sequenced in a study of blood T cell repertoires in COVID-19. Some clones are missing from TCRdb's copy, which holds only in-frame ones; the method was immunoSEQ multiplex PCR. Among 220,000 or so clones, 70% to 85% were seen once, and the ten largest hold around 3.4%. What was sequenced was PBMCs or T cells enriched from blood (not recorded which). These receptors all come from a woman aged 60-75 years who had recovered from COVID-19.

The chain carries TRBV25-1 and TRBJ1-1; D ambiguous. Germline values: CDR1 MGHDK, CDR2 SYGVNS. The CDR3 is made up of 14 amino acids. V lost 0 bases and J 0 bases, leaving 5 bases between the germline ends. CDR3: CASSEYPVNTEAFF. CDR3 nucleotides: TGTGCCAGCAGTGAATATCCAGTGAACACTGAAGCTTTCTTT.

V is TRBV5-5 and J is TRBJ1-6, with 7 bases lining up with TRBD1. Losses at the gene ends were 4 bases for V and 3 bases for J; bases not matched to a gene: 4. The CDR3 consists of 15 residues. Germline V gives CDR1 SGHKS, CDR2 YYEKEE (reference sequence). In DNA form, the CDR3 reads TGTGCCAGCAGCGAGGGACAGAACTATAATTCACCCCTCCACTTT. Translation: CASSEGQNYNSPLHF. The full variable domain, rest sourced from reference TRBV5-5 and TRBJ1-6, is DAGVTQSPTHLIKTRGQQVTLRCSPISGHKSVSWYQQVLGQGPQFIFQYYEKEERGRGNFPDRFSARQFPNYSSELNVNALLLGDSALYLCASSEGQNYNSPLHFGNGTRLTVT.

This chain joins TRBV7-3 and TRBJ1-6, with 9 positions matching TRBD1. Trimming removed 5 bases from V and 8 bases from J; junction bases left unmatched: 10. The CDR3 loop spans 16 amino acids. Per germline, CDR1 SGHTA and CDR2 FQGTGA. CDR3 sequence reads: CASSQQGRTGDSPLHF. The CDR3 DNA reads TGTGCCAGCAGCCAACAAGGTCGGACAGGGGATTCACCCCTCCACTTT.

This chain links TRBV30 with TRBJ2-3, with TRBD2 matching 16 bases. The trim removed 1 base at V and 6 bases at J, leaving 4 bases unmatched. This CDR3 region has 16 residues. The germline V gene has CDR1 GTSNPN and CDR2 SVGIG (reference sequence). DNA for the CDR3: TGTGCCTGGAGTGATCCGGGACTAGCGGGAGGGGATACGCAGTATTTT. As protein: CAWSDPGLAGGDTQYF.

The chain recombines TRBV3-1 (or the pseudogene TRBV3-2) with TRBJ2-1, with TRBD2 matching over 14 bases. This CDR3 contains 20 residues. V shed 1 base and J 0 bases; nucleotides not matched to a gene: 8. Germline CDR1 is LGHDT and CDR2 is YNNKEL (reference sequence). CDR3 coding DNA: TGTGCCAGCAGCCAAGTACCGACTAGCGGGAGGGCTAGCTCCTACAATGAGCAGTTCTTC. Translated: CASSQVPTSGRASSYNEQFF.